The next 9 T cell receptor beta chains were all read from a single sample in a study of CD8+ T cells in alopecia areata. TCR sequencing used cDNA made by reverse transcription of extracted RNA. This table comes from immunoSEQ multiplex PCR, and its TCRdb copy is limited to in-frame clones, with some not included. The sample consists of some 190,000 clones, 50% to 60% of them appearing once. The treatment denotes: oral pan-JAK inhibitor, 5-10 mg twice daily. The sequencing used CD4+ T cells sorted from blood, collected at week 4, from a patient treated with tofacitinib. Every receptor here comes from a human donor with alopecia areata.

This sequence joins TRBV2 and TRBJ2-7; D unresolved. Germline V CDR1 and CDR2: SNHLY, FYNNEI. The CDR3 has 13 residues. Trimming left V 3 bases short and J 4 bases short, with 10 bases between. The CDR3 protein is CASSESGSYEQYF. CDR3 DNA: TGTGCCAGCAGTGAGTCAGGTTCGTACGAGCAGTACTTC. Supplemented by reference TRBV2 and TRBJ2-7, the full variable domain reads EPEVTQTPSHQVTQMGQEVILRCVPISNHLYFYWYRQILGQKVEFLVSFYNNEISEKSEIFDDQFSVERPDGSNFTLKIRSTKLEDSAMYFCASSESGSYEQYFGPGTRLTVT.

This clone was counted a few times. The chain's CDR3 is CASSSAPDRGYEQYF. The CDR3 DNA reads as TGCGCCAGCAGCTCCGCCCCGGACAGGGGCTACGAGCAGTACTTC. The chain has TRBV5-1 and TRBJ2-7; TRBD1 aligns across 9 bases. This CDR3 has 15 amino acids. Germline CDR1 and CDR2: SGHRS and YFSETQ. The ends lost 3 bases at V and 3 bases at J; junction bases unmatched: 7.

V is TRBV27 and J is TRBJ2-2; 10 bases agree with TRBD2. V was clipped by 5 bases and J by 1 base; unmatched bases: 4. Germline CDR1 and CDR2: MNHEY and SMNVEV (reference sequence). The CDR3 spans 16 residues. CDR3 in amino acids: CASSPSSGGNTGELFF. In DNA form, the CDR3 reads TGTGCCAGCAGTCCCTCTAGCGGGGGGAACACCGGGGAGCTGTTTTTT.

This clone was detected a few times. V and J are TRBV5-1 and TRBJ2-3; 8 bases fit TRBD2. Germline trimming cut 0 bases from V and 6 bases from J; bases unmatched to any gene: 3. This CDR3 has 14 residues. The V gene's germline CDR1 is SGHRS and CDR2 YFSETQ. CDR3 DNA sequence: TGCGCCAGCAGCTTGGACGGGAGGGCGGATACGCAGTATTTT. The encoded protein is CASSLDGRADTQYF.

This clone turned up a few times. CDR3 in DNA: TGTGCCTGGAGTCGCGGGAGAGGCGAGCAGTACTTC. As protein: CAWSRGRGEQYF. The genes are TRBV30 and TRBJ2-7; 7 bases are shared with TRBD2. Germline-derived CDR1 and CDR2 are GTSNPN and SVGIG (reference sequence). CDR3 size: 12 residues. With 2 bases clipped from V and 6 bases from J, the junction kept 4 bases outside the gene matches. Full variable domain (rest looked up from reference TRBV30 and TRBJ2-7): SQTIHQWPATLVQPVGSPLSLECTVEGTSNPNLYWYRQAAGRGLQLLFYSVGIGQISSEVPQNLSASRPQDRQFILSSKKLLLSDSGFYLCAWSRGRGEQYFGPGTRLTVT.

The V gene is TRBV30, the J gene TRBJ1-2; TRBD1 might be the D (6 bases). Germline V CDR1 and CDR2: GTSNPN, SVGIG (reference sequence). This CDR3 comprises 14 residues. The germline V and J ends were trimmed by 4 bases and 6 bases, with 18 bases remaining between them. The CDR3: CAWTEGDSLDGYTF. CDR3 DNA: TGTGCCTGGACCGAGGGGGATAGCCTCGATGGCTACACCTTC.

V usage is TRBV7-2 and J usage is TRBJ2-2; D gene ambiguous. Between the trimmed V and J ends, which lost 5 bases and 0 bases, there was a span of 10 bases. CDR3 length equals 15 residues. CDR1 is SGHTA, CDR2 FQGNSA, per germline. The CDR3 DNA follows: TGTGCCAGCAGCCCCTACCTAGCGAACACCGGGGAGCTGTTTTTT. Its translation is CASSPYLANTGELFF.

V and J are TRBV29-1 and TRBJ1-2, with unresolved D. Germline V lookup: CDR1 SQVTM, CDR2 ANQGSEA. The CDR3 runs to 12 residues. The V and J ends lost 3 bases and 7 bases respectively, with 12 bases between them. CDR3 nucleotides: TGCAGCGTTGACTGGGTAATAGGTGGCTACACCTTC. Translated: CSVDWVIGGYTF.

About this clone itself: The sample contains more than one DNA sequence encoding this CDR3. The gene calls are TRBV20-1 and TRBJ1-2; D unclear. Looked up from germline, CDR1 is DFQATT and CDR2 is SNEGSKA (reference sequence). Deletions cut 3 bases from V and 8 bases from J, with 7 bases between. The CDR3 length is 10 residues. The CDR3 DNA is TGCAGTGCTAGTGGAGGCGGCTACACCTTC. This gives the protein CSASGGGYTF.